The entry that follows covers one TCR beta chain sequence. Germline CDR1 is SGHDT and CDR2 is YYEEEE. This CDR3 comprises 14 residues. J was trimmed by 6 bases and V by 1 base; bases with no gene match: 3. The authors' processing: Estimated nucleated cell counts came from reference gene primer amplification. The assay was immunoSEQ multiplex PCR, and TCRdb's table has in-frame clones only and misses some. The DNA gave D and trimming, while V, J and clone size come from that table. Here the sample spans 150,000 to 200,000 clones, about 80% being singletons. These data are taken from a study of blood T cell repertoires in COVID-19. Study-wide background: Italy, Spain and the United States were the sources of the convalescent and acute COVID-19 samples. Sources were T cells, B-cell-depleted T cells, or PBMCs; the material itself was cDNA or gDNA.

The J gene is TRBJ2-3, the V gene TRBV5-6; TRBD2 matches at 9 bases. The TCR originated in a woman older than 75 with acute or convalescent COVID-19. Sequences were obtained from peripheral blood. CDR3 residues: CASSLKAGGDTQYF. The DNA of the CDR3 is TGTGCCAGCAGCTTGAAGGCGGGAGGGGATACGCAGTATTTT. The entire variable domain, with the rest obtained from reference TRBV5-6 and TRBJ2-3, is as follows: DAGVTQSPTHLIKTRGQQVTLRCSPKSGHDTVSWYQQALGQGPQFIFQYYEEEERQRGNFPDRFSGHQFPNYSSELNVNALLLGDSALYLCASSLKAGGDTQYFGPGTRLTVL.